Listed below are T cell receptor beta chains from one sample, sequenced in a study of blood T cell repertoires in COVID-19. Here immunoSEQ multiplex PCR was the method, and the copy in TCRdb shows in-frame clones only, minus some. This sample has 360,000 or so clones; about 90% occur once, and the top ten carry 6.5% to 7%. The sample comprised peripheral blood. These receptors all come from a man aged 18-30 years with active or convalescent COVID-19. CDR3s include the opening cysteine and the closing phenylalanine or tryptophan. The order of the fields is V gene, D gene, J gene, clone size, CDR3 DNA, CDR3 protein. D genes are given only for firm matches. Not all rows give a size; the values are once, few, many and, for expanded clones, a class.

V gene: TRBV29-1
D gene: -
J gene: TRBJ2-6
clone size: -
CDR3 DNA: TGCAGCGCTGCCTACTCTGGGGCCAACGTGCTGACTTTC
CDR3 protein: CSAAYSGANVLTF

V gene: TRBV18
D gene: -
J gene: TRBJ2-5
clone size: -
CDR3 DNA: TGTGCCAGCTCACCGCCAGGGGTCCCGGGGGAGACCCAGTACTTC
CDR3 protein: CASSPPGVPGETQYF

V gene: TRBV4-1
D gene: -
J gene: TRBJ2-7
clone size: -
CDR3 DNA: TGCGCCAGCAGCCAAGAAAATGGTCGCGACGAGCAGTACTTC
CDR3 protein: CASSQENGRDEQYF

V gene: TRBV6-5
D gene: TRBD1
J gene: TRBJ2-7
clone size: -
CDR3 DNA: TGTGCCAGCAGCCCGGGACAGGGGGCGTGGGAGCAGTACTTC
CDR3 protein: CASSPGQGAWEQYF

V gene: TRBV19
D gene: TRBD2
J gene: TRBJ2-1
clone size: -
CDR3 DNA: TGTGCCAGTAATAAACTAGCGGGGGGTTCCTACAATGAGCAGTTCTTC
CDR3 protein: CASNKLAGGSYNEQFF

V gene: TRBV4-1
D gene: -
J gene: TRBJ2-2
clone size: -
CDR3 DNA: TGCGCCAGCAGCCAAGAAGGGTTCGGGAGAAACACCGGGGAGCTGTTTTTT
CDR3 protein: CASSQEGFGRNTGELFF

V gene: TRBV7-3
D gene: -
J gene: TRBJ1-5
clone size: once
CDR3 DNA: TGTGCCAGCAGCCGACACAGTCATAGCAATCAGCCCCAGCATTTT
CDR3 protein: CASSRHSHSNQPQHF

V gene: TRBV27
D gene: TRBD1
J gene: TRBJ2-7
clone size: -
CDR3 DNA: TGTGCCAGCAGGCCGGGACAGGGCTCCCGGGAGCAGTACTTC
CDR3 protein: CASRPGQGSREQYF

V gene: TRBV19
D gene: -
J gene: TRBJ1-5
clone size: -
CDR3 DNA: TGTGCCAGTAGTTCTAGACAGCTATATAGCAATCAGCCCCAGCATTTT
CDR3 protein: CASSSRQLYSNQPQHF

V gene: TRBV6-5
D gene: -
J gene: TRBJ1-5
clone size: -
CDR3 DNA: TGTGCCAGCACCCTCCGGGGGACCCAGCATTTT
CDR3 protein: CASTLRGTQHF

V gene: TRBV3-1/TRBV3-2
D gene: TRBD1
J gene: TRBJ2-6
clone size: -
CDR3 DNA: TGTGCCAGCAGGCACAGGGGAATGGCTGGGGCCAACGTCCTGACTTTC
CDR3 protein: CASRHRGMAGANVLTF

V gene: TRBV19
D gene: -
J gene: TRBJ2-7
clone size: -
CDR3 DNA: TGTGCCAGTAGTATAGCTTTCGGGTTCTCCTACGAGCAGTACTTC
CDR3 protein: CASSIAFGFSYEQYF

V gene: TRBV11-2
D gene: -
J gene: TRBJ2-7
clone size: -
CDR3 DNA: TGTGCCAGCAGCCCGCCGGCAGGGTATACCTACGAGCAGTACTTC
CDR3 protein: CASSPPAGYTYEQYF

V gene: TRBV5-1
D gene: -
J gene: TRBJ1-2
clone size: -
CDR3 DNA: TGCGCCAGCAGCTTGGATGCCGGGGATGGCTACACCTTC
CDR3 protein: CASSLDAGDGYTF

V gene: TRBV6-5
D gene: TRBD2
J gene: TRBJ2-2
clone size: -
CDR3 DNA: TGTGCCGGATCTCTGGGACTAACCAACACCGGGGAGCTGTTTTTT
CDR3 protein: CAGSLGLTNTGELFF

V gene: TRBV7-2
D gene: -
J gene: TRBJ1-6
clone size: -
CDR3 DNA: TGTGCCAGCAGGCAACACACCAATTCACCCCTCCACTTT
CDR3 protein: CASRQHTNSPLHF

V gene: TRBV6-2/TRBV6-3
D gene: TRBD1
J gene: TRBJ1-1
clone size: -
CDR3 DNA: TGTGCCAGCAGTGGCCGACAGGGAAACACTGAAGCTTTCTTT
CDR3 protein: CASSGRQGNTEAFF

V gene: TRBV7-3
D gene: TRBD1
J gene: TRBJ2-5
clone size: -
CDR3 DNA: TGTGCCAGCAGTTCCGGGACAGGGCTTTTTCCGACCCAGTACTTC
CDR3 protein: CASSSGTGLFPTQYF

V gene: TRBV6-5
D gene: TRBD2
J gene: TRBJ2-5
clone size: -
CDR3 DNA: TGTGCCAGCAGTTACGCGGGCGGGGGGCGGGAGACCCAGTACTTC
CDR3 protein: CASSYAGGGRETQYF

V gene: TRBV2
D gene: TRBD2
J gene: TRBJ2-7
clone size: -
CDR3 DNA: TGTGCCAGCAGTGACACTAGCGCCCCCTCCTACGAGCAGTACTTC
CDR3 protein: CASSDTSAPSYEQYF

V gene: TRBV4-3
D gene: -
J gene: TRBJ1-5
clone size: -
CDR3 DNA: TGCGCCAGCAGCCAAGATAGGAGGGTAAATCAGCCCCAGCATTTT
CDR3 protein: CASSQDRRVNQPQHF

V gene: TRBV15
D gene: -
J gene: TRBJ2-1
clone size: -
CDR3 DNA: TGTGCCACCAGCAGAGATAACCAGGGTAACGATGAGCAGTTCTTC
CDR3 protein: CATSRDNQGNDEQFF

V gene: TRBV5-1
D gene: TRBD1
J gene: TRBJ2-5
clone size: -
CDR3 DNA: TGCGCCAGCAGCCCGGGGGACAGGGTCGGTGCGACCCAGTACTTC
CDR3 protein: CASSPGDRVGATQYF

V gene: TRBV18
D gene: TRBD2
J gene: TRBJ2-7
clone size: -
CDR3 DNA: TGTGCCAGCTCAACCCGGACTAGCGGGAACTACGAGCAGTACTTC
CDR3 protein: CASSTRTSGNYEQYF

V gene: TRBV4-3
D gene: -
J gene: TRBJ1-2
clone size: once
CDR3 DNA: TGCGCCAGCAGCCAAAACAGGGCGCCCGCCTATGGCTACACCTTC
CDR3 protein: CASSQNRAPAYGYTF

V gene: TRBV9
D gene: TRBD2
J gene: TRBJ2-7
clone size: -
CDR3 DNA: TGTGCCAGCAGCCTAAATAGCGGGGGTTCCTCCTACGAGCAGTACTTC
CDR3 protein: CASSLNSGGSSYEQYF

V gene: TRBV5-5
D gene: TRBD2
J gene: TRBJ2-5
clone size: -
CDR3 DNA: TGTGCCAGCAGCTTTAGCGGGAGTGTACGTGAGACCCAGTACTTC
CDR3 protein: CASSFSGSVRETQYF

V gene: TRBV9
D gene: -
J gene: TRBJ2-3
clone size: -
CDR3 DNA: TGTGCCAGCAGCGTAGAGCTGTTCACAGATACGCAGTATTTT
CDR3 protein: CASSVELFTDTQYF

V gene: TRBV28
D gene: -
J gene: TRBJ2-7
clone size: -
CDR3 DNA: TGTGCCAGCACCCTCTCGGGAGCCTACGAGCAGTACTTC
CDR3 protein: CASTLSGAYEQYF

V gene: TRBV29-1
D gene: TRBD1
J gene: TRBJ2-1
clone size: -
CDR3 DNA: TGCAGCGTTGATGAATGGGGACAGGGGATCTATGAGCAGTTCTTC
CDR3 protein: CSVDEWGQGIYEQFF

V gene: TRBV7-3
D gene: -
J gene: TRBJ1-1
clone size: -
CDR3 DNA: TGTGCCAGCAGCTTAACGAGGGACACTGAAGCTTTCTTT
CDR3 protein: CASSLTRDTEAFF

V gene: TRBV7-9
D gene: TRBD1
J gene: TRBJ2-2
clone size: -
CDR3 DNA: TGTGCCAGCAGCCCTAAGGTTCAGGGGGTACCCGTCAACACCGGGGAGCTGTTTTTT
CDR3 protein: CASSPKVQGVPVNTGELFF

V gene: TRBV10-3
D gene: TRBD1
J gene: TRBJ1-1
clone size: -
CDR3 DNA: TGTGCCATCAGTGAGGACAGGGCTTCGGCCACTGAAGCTTTCTTT
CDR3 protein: CAISEDRASATEAFF

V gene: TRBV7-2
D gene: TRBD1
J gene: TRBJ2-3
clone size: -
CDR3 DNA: TGTGCCAGCAGCTTAAGACAGGGGCAACACACAGATACGCAGTATTTT
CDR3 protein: CASSLRQGQHTDTQYF

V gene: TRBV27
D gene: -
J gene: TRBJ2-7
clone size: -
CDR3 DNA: TGTGCCAGCGGACAGACCCCCTCCTACGAGCAGTACTTC
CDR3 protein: CASGQTPSYEQYF

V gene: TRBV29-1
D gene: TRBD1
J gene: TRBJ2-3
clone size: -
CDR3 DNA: TGCAGCGTTGAAGATCGGACAGGGTGGCGCACAGATACGCAGTATTTT
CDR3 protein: CSVEDRTGWRTDTQYF

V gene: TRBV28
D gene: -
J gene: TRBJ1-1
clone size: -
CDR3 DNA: TGTGCCAGCAGTGCGTTCGGGTTGAACACTGAAGCTTTCTTT
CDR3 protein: CASSAFGLNTEAFF

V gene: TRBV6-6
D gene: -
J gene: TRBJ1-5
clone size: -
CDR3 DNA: TGTGCCTGCGGATCTAGCAATCAGCCCCAGCATTTT
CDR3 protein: CACGSSNQPQHF

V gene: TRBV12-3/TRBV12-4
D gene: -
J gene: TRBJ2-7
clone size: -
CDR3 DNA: TGTGCCAGCAGTTTCGACATTTACGAGCAGTACTTC
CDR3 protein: CASSFDIYEQYF

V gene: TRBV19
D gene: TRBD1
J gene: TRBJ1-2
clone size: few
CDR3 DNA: TGTGCCAGTAGTAGTCAGGGGGGATTACTTGGCTACACCTTC
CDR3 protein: CASSSQGGLLGYTF

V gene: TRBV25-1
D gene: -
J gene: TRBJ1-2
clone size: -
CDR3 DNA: TGTGCCAGCAGCGACATACCTAACTATGGCTACACCTTC
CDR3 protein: CASSDIPNYGYTF

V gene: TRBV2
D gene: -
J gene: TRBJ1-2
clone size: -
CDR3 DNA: TGTGCCAGCAGTGAGAGGGACACTGACTATGGCTACACCTTC
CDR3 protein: CASSERDTDYGYTF

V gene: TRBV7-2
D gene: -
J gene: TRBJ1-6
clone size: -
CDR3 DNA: TGTGCCAGCAGCTTGGGCACAGGGATACCCCTCCACTTT
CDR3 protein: CASSLGTGIPLHF

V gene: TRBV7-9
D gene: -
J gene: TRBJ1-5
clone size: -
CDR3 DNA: TGTGCCAGCAGCTTAGTAACTGTTGGAGACAATCAGCCCCAGCATTTT
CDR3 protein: CASSLVTVGDNQPQHF

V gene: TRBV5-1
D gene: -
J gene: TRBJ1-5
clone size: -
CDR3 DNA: TGCGCCAGCAGCTTAGGGGGAAGGGACGATCAGCCCCAGCATTTT
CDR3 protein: CASSLGGRDDQPQHF

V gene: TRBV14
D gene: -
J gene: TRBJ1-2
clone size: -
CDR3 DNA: TGTGCCAGCAGCCCCCTCGGGGGGGAGGAGGGCTACACCTTC
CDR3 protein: CASSPLGGEEGYTF

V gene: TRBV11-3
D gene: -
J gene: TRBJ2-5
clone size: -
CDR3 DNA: TGTGCCAGCAGCCGCACCTCCCAGGGAACCCAGTACTTC
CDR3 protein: CASSRTSQGTQYF

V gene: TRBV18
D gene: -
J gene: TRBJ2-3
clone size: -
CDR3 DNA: TGTGCCAGCTCCCCAATACTCAGGGGTTCAGATACGCAGTATTTT
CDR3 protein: CASSPILRGSDTQYF

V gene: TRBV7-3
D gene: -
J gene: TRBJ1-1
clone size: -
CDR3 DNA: TGTGCCAGCAGCCCTACCGGGACACGGAACACTGAAGCTTTCTTT
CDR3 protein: CASSPTGTRNTEAFF

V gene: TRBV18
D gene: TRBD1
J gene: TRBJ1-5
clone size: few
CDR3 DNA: TGTGCCAGCTCACCCAGTGTTCGACAGGGGTCGGATCAGCCCCAGCATTTT
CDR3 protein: CASSPSVRQGSDQPQHF

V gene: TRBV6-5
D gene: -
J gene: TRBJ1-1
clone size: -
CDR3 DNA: TGTGCCAGCAGTTACTCGAGGGTCCTGAACACTGAAGCTTTCTTT
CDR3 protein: CASSYSRVLNTEAFF

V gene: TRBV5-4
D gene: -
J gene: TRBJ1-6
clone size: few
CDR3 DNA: TGTGCCAGCAGCTTGGGAGGCTCAGGGCTGAATTCACCCCTCCACTTT
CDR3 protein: CASSLGGSGLNSPLHF

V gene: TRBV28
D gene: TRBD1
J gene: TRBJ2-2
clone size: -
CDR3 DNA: TGTGCCAGCAGCACGGATTATCTAACAGGGGAGGGGGAGCTGTTTTTT
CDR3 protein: CASSTDYLTGEGELFF

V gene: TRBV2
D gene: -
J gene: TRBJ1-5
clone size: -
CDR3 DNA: TGTGCCAGCAGTGAATTCCCAGGGAATGCATTTTATAGCAATCAGCCCCAGCATTTT
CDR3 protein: CASSEFPGNAFYSNQPQHF